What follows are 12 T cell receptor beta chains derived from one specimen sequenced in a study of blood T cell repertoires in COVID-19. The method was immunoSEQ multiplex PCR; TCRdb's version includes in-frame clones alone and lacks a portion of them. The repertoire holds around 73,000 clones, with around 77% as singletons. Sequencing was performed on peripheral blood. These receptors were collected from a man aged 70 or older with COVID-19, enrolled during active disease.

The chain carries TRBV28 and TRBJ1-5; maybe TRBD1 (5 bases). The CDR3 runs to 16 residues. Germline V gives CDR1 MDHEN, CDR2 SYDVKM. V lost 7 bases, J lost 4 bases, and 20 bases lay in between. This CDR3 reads CASTQGEVLENQPQHF. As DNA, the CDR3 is TGTGCCAGCACCCAAGGGGAGGTTTTGGAAAATCAGCCCCAGCATTTT.

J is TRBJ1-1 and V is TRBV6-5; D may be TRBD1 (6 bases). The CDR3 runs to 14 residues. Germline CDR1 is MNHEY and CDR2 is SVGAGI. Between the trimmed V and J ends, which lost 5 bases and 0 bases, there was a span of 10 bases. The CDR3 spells CASSLDRMNTEAFF. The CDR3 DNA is TGTGCCAGCAGTCTGGACAGAATGAACACTGAAGCTTTCTTT.

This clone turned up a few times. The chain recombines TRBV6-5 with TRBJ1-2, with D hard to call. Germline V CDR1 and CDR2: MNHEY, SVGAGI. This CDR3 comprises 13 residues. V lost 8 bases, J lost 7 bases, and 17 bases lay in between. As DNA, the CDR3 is TGTGCCAGCGGACTTATAGGGCCCTCTGGCTACACCTTC. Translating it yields CASGLIGPSGYTF.

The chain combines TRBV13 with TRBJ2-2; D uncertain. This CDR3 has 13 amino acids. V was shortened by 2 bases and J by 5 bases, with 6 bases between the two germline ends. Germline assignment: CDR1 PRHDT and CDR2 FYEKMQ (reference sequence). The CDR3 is CASSLLYTGELFF. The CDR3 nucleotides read TGTGCCAGCAGCTTACTGTATACCGGGGAGCTGTTTTTT.

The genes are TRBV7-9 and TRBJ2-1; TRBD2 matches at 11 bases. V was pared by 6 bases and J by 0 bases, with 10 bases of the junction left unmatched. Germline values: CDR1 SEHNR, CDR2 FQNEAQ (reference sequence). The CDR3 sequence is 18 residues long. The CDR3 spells CASSPAGTSGSSYNEQFF. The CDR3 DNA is TGTGCCAGCAGTCCGGCCGGGACTAGCGGCAGCTCCTACAATGAGCAGTTCTTC.

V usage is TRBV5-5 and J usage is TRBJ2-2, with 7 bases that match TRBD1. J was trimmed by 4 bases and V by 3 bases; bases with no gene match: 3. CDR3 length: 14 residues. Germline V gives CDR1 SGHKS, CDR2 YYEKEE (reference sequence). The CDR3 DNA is TGTGCCAGCAGCTGGGGACAGTCCACCGGGGAGCTGTTTTTT. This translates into CASSWGQSTGELFF.

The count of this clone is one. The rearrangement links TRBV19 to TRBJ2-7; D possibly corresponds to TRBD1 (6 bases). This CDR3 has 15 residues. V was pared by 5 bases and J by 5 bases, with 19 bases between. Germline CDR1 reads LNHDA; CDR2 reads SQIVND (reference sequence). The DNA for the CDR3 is TGTGCCAGTAGTCAAATTCGACAGGCTCAACACGAGCAGTACTTC. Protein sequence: CASSQIRQAQHEQYF.

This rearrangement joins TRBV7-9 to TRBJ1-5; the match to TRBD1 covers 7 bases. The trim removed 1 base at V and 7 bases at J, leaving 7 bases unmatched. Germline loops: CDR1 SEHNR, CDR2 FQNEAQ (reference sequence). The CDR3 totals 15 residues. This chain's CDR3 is CASSLGQGRGQPQHF. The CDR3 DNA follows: TGTGCCAGCAGCTTAGGACAGGGACGGGGACAGCCCCAGCATTTT.

CDR3 in DNA: TGTGCCAGCAGCTTGAAAGTGAAGGAGAGGACAACCGAGAAAGCTTTCTTT. It is translated as CASSLKVKERTTEKAFF. The rearrangement links TRBV5-6 to TRBJ1-1, with D perhaps TRBD1 (5 bases). The V gene's germline CDR1 is SGHDT and CDR2 YYEEEE. The CDR3 has 17 amino acids. Trimming took off 1 base at V and 9 bases at J, with 25 bases between the two ends.

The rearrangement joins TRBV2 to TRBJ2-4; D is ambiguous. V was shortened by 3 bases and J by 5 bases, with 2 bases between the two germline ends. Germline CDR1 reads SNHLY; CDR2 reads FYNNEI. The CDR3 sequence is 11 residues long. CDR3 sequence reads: CASSDENIQYF. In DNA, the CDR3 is TGTGCCAGCAGTGACGAAAACATTCAGTACTTC. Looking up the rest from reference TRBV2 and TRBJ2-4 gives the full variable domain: EPEVTQTPSHQVTQMGQEVILRCVPISNHLYFYWYRQILGQKVEFLVSFYNNEISEKSEIFDDQFSVERPDGSNFTLKIRSTKLEDSAMYFCASSDENIQYFGAGTRLSVL.

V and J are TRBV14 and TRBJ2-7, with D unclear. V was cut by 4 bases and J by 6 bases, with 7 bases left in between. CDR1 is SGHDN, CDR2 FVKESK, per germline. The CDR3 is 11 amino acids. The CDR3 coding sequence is TGTGCCAGCAGCCGGTATAGCGAGCAGTACTTC. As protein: CASSRYSEQYF.

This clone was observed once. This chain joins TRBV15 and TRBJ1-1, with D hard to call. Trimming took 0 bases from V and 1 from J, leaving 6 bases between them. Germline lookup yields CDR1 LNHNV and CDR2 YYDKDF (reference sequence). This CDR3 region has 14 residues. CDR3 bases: TGTGCCACCAGCAGAGATTTCCAGAACACTGAAGCTTTCTTT. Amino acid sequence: CATSRDFQNTEAFF.